The T cell receptor (beta chain) described here comes from a study of blood T cell repertoires in COVID-19. Study details: Italy, Spain and the United States were the sources of the convalescent and acute COVID-19 samples. PBMCs, B-cell-depleted T cells, or T cells were the source of the cDNA or gDNA that made up the material.

During active infection, Seattle patients enrolled and were then monitored through disease. V lost 5 bases, J lost 0 bases, and 4 bases stayed unmatched. The CDR3 covers 15 residues. Per the germline V gene, CDR1 is SGHRS and CDR2 is YFSETQ. Original handling: Nucleated cell number was recorded as an estimate derived from reference gene primer amplification. Method: immunoSEQ multiplex PCR; TCRdb's copy keeps in-frame clones and lacks some. The V and J calls and clone size were taken over from that table, and D and trimming were inferred from the DNA. Of 250,000 to 300,000 clones listed, 80% to 90% were seen once; the top ten hold approximately 12%. There are a few counts of this clone.

Sequencing was performed on peripheral blood. This chain uses TRBV5-1 with TRBJ1-5; 8 bases are a match to TRBD1. This clonotype was obtained from a woman in her twenties or thirties with COVID-19, enrolled during active disease. This CDR3 reads CASSQTGDSNQPQHF. Written as DNA, the CDR3 is TGCGCCAGCAGTCAGACAGGGGATAGCAATCAGCCCCAGCATTTT.